The 3 T cell receptor beta chains below were found in one sample sequenced in a study of blood T cell repertoires in COVID-19. TCRdb's copy holds only in-frame clones and misses some; the assay was immunoSEQ multiplex PCR. The data show some 340,000 clones, around 82% seen once. Specimen: peripheral blood. These receptors were collected from a man aged 30 to 45 with active or convalescent COVID-19.

V is TRBV7-8 and J is TRBJ1-2; D is possibly TRBD1 (5 bases). Per germline, CDR1 SGHVS and CDR2 FQNEAQ. The CDR3 totals 14 residues. With 7 bases removed from V and 7 bases from J, the gap between germline ends came to 19 bases. CDR3 amino acids: CASIPPGQGGGYTF. CDR3 nucleotide sequence: TGTGCCAGCATCCCGCCCGGGCAGGGTGGTGGCTACACCTTC.

This rearrangement joins TRBV9 to TRBJ1-2, with D unresolved. The CDR3 extends over 14 amino acids. V lost 4 bases, J lost 8 bases, and 18 bases lay in between. Germline CDR1 reads SGDLS; CDR2 reads YYNGEE. CDR3 sequence: CASSPRWEKIGYTF. CDR3 nucleotide sequence: TGTGCCAGCAGCCCCCGCTGGGAGAAAATAGGCTACACCTTC.

The chain combines TRBV28 with TRBJ1-1; TRBD1 matches 12 bases. Looked up from germline, CDR1 is MDHEN and CDR2 is SYDVKM. V shed 5 bases, J shed 7 bases, and the junction held 8 bases outside the gene matches. The CDR3 runs 15 residues. As DNA, the CDR3 is TGTGCCAGCAGTCAACCCGGGACAGGGGGCGTTGAAGCTTTCTTT. Residues: CASSQPGTGGVEAFF.